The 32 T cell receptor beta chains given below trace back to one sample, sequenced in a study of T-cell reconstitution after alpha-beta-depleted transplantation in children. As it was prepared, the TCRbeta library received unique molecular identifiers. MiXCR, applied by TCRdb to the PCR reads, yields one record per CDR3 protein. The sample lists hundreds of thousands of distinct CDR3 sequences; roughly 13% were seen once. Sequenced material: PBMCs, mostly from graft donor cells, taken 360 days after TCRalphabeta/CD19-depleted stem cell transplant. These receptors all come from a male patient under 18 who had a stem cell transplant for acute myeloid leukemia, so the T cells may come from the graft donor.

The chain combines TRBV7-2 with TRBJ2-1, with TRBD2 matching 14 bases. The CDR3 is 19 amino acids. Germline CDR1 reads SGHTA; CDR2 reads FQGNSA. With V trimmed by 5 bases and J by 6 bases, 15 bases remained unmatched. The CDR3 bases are TGTGCCAGCAGCCTTACCGGGACTAGCGGGAGATTATTGAGCAATGAGCAGTTCTTC. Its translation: CASSLTGTSGRLLSNEQFF.

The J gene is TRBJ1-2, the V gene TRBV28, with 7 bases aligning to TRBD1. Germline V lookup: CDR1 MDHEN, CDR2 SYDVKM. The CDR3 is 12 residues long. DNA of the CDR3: TGTGTCACAGGGGAGCTTAACTATGGCTACACCTTC. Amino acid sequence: CVTGELNYGYTF.

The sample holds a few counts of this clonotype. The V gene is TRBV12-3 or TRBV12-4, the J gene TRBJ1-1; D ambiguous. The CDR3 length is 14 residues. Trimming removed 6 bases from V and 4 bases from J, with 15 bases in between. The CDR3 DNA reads TGTGCCAGCAGACCAGGACTGGATGTCACTGAAGCTTTCTTT. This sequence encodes CASRPGLDVTEAFF.

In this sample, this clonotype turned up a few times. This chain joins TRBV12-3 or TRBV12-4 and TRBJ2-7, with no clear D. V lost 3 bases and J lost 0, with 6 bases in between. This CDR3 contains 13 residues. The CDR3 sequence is CASSLFHSYEQYF. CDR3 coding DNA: TGTGCCAGCAGTTTGTTCCACTCCTACGAGCAGTACTTC.

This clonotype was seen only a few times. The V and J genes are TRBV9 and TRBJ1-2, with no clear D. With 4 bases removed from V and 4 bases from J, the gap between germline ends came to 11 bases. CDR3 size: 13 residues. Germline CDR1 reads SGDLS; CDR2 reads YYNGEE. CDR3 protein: CASSPRLAYGYTF. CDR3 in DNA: TGTGCCAGCAGCCCCCGACTGGCCTATGGCTACACCTTC.

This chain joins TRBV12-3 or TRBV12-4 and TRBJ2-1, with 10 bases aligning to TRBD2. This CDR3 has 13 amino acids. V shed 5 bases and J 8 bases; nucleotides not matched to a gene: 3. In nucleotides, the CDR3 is TGTGCCAGCAGTATAGGGACTAGCGATGAGCAGTTCTTC. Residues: CASSIGTSDEQFF.

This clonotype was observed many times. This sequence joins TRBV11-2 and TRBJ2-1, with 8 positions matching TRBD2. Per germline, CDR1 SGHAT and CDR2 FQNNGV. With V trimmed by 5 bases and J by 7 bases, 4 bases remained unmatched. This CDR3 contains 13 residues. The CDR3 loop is CASSLGLVNEQFF. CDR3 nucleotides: TGTGCCAGCAGCCTGGGACTAGTTAATGAGCAGTTCTTC. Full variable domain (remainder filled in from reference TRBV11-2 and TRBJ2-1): EAGVAQSPRYKIIEKRQSVAFWCNPISGHATLYWYQQILGQGPKLLIQFQNNGVVDDSQLPKDRFSAERLKGVDSTLKIQPAKLEDSAVYLCASSLGLVNEQFFGPGTRLTVL.

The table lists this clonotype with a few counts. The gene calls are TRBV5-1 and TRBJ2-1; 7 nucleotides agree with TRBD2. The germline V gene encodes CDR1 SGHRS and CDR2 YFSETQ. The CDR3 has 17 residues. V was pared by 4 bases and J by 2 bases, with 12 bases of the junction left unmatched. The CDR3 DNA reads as TGCGCCAGCAGCGCCACGACTAGCCTCATAACCTACAATGAGCAGTTCTTC. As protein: CASSATTSLITYNEQFF.

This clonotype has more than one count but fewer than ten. CDR3 bases: TGTGCCACTTCCGGGACAGGCGCTTATAGCAATCAGCCCCAGCATTTT. Protein: CATSGTGAYSNQPQHF. The chain uses TRBV7-9 and TRBJ1-5, with 8 positions matching TRBD1. CDR3 length: 16 amino acids. The V and J ends lost 10 bases and 0 bases, in that order; junction bases with no gene match: 11. Germline-derived CDR1 and CDR2 are SEHNR and FQNEAQ (reference sequence).

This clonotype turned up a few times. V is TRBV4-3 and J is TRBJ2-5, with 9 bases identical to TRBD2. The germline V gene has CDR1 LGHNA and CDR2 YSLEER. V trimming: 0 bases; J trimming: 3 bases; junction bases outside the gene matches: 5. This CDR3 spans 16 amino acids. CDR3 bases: TGCGCCAGCAGCCAAGATTCGCGCGGGAGGGAAGAGACCCAGTACTTC. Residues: CASSQDSRGREETQYF.

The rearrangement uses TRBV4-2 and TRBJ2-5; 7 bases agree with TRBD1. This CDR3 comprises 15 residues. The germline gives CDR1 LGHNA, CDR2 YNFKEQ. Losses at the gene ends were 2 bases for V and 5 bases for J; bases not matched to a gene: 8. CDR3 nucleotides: TGTGCCAGCAGCCAATGGGGAACAGGGGAGGAGACCCAGTACTTC. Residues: CASSQWGTGEETQYF.

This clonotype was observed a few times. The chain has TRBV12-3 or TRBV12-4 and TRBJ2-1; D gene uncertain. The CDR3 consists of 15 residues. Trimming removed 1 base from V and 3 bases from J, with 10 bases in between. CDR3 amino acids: CASSLGLVNYNEQFF. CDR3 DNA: TGTGCCAGCAGTTTAGGGCTAGTGAACTACAATGAGCAGTTCTTC.

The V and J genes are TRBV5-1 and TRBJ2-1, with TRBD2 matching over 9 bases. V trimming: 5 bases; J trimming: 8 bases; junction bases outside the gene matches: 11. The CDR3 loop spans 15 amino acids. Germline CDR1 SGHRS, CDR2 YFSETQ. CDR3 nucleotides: TGCGCCAGCAGTTCCGGGTCTAGCGGGATCGATGAGCAGTTCTTC. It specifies CASSSGSSGIDEQFF.

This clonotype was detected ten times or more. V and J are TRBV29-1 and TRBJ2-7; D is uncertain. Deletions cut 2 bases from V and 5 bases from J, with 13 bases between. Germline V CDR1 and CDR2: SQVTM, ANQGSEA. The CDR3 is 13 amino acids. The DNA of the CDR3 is TGCAGCGTTGAATCCACACTGCTCAACGAGCAGTACTTC. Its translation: CSVESTLLNEQYF.

The DNA of the CDR3 is TGCAGTGCTGTTGACAGCACTGAAGCTTTCTTT. Translation gives CSAVDSTEAFF. The chain has TRBV20-1 and TRBJ1-1; D possibly corresponds to TRBD1 (5 bases). Trimming removed 5 bases from V and 4 bases from J, with 8 bases in between. CDR1 DFQATT and CDR2 SNEGSKA come from the germline V gene (reference sequence). The CDR3 sequence is 11 residues long.

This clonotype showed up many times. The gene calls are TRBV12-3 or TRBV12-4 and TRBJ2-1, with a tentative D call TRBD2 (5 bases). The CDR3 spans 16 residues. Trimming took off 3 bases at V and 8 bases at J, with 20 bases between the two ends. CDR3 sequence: CASSFRLWEIGDEQFF. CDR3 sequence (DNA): TGTGCCAGCAGTTTCCGATTGTGGGAGATTGGCGATGAGCAGTTCTTC.

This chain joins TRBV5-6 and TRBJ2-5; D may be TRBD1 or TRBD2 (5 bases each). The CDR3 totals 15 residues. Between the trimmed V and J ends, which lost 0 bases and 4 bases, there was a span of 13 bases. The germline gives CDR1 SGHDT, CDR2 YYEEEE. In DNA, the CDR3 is TGTGCCAGCAGCTTGGCCCCAAGAGGGGCAGAGACCCAGTACTTC. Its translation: CASSLAPRGAETQYF.

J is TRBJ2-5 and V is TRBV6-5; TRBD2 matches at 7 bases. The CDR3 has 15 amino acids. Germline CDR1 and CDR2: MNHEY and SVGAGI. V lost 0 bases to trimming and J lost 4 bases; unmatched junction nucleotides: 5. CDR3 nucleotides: TGTGCCAGCAGTTACTCAAGCGGGAAGGGAGAGACCCAGTACTTC. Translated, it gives CASSYSSGKGETQYF.

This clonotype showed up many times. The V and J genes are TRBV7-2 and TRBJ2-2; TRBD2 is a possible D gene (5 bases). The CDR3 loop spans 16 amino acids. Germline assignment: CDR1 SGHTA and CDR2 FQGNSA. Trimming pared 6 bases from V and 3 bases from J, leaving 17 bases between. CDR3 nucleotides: TGTGCCAGCAGGGGTCCGGGGTCTACCGACACCGGGGAGCTGTTTTTT. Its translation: CASRGPGSTDTGELFF.

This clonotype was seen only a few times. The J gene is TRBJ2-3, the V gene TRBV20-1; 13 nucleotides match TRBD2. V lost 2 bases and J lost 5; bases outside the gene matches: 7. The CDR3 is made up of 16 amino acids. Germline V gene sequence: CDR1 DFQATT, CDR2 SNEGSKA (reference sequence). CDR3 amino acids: CSARIGLAGVGDTQYF. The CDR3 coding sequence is TGCAGTGCTAGAATCGGACTAGCGGGAGTGGGAGATACGCAGTATTTT.

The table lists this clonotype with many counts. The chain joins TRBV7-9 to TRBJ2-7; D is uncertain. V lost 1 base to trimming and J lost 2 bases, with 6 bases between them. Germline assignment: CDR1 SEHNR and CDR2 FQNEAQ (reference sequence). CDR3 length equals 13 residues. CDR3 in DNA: TGTGCCAGCAGCTTAGACTGGACCTACGAGCAGTACTTC. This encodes CASSLDWTYEQYF.

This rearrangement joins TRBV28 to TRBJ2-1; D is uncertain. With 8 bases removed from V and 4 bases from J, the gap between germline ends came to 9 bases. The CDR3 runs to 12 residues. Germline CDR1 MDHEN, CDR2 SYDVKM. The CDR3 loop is CASRTIYNEQFF. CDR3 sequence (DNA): TGTGCCAGCCGCACAATTTACAATGAGCAGTTCTTC.

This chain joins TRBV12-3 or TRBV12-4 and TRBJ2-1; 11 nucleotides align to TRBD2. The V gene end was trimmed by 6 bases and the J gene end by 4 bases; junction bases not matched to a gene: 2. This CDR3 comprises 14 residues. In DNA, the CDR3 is TGTGCCAGCAGGACTAGCGGGGTATACAATGAGCAGTTCTTC. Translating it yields CASRTSGVYNEQFF.

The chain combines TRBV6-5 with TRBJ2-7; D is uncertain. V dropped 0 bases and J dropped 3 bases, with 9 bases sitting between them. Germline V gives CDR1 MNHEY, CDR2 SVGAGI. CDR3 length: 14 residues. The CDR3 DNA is TGTGCCAGCAGTTACTCATCGGACGGCTACGAGCAGTACTTC. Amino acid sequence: CASSYSSDGYEQYF.

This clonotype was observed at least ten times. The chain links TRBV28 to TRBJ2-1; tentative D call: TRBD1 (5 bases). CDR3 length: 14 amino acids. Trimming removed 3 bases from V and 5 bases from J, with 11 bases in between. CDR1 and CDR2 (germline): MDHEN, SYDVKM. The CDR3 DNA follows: TGTGCCAGCAGTTTTATCAGGGCCCACAATGAGCAGTTCTTC. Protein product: CASSFIRAHNEQFF.

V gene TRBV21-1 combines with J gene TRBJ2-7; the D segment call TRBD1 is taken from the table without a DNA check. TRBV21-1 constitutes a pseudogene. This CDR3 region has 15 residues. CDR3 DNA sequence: TGTGCCAGCAGCACCCGACAGGTTCGGGGCTACGAGCAGTACTTC. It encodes CASSTRQVRGYEQYF.

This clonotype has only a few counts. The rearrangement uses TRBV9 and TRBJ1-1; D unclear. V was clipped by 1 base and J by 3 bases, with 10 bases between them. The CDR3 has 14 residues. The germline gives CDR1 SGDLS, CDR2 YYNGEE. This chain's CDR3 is CASSVKGRDTEAFF. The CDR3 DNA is TGTGCCAGCAGCGTAAAGGGTCGGGACACTGAAGCTTTCTTT.

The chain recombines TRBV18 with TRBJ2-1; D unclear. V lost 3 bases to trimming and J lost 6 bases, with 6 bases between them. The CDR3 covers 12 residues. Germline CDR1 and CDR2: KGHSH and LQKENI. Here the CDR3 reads CASSPILNEQFF. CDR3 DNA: TGTGCCAGCTCACCGATCCTCAATGAGCAGTTCTTC.

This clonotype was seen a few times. This chain's CDR3 is CASSLVTVRTTYEQYF. The DNA of the CDR3 is TGTGCCAGCAGCCTCGTAACGGTTAGAACTACCTACGAGCAGTACTTC. The gene calls are TRBV6-2 or TRBV6-3 and TRBJ2-7; D gene ambiguous. The CDR3 runs 16 residues. Per the germline V gene, CDR1 is MNHEY and CDR2 is SVGEGT. Trimming cost V 6 bases and J 2 bases, with 20 bases left between them.

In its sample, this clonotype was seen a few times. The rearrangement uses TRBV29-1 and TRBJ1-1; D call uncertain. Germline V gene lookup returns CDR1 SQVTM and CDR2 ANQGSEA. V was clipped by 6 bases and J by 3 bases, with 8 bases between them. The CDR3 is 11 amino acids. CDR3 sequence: CSVGQDTEAFF. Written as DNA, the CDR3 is TGCAGCGTCGGGCAGGACACTGAAGCTTTCTTT.

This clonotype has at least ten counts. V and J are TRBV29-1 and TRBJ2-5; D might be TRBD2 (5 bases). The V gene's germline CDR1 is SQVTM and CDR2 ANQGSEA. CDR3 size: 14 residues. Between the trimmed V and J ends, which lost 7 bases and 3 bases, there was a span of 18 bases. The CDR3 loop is CSAPKLGAEETQYF. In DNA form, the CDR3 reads TGCAGCGCCCCGAAGCTCGGAGCGGAAGAGACCCAGTACTTC. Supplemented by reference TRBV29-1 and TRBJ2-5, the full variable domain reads SAVISQKPSRDICQRGTSLTIQCQVDSQVTMMFWYRQQPGQSLTLIATANQGSEATYESGFVIDKFPISRPNLTFSTLTVSNMSPEDSSIYLCSAPKLGAEETQYFGPGTRLLVL.

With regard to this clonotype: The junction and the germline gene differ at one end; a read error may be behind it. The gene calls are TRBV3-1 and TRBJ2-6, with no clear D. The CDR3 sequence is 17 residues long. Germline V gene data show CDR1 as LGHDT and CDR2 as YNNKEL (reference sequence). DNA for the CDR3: TGTGCCTGCAGCCAAAGGGTCCCAGGCCCTGGGGCCAACGTCCTGACTTTC. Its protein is CACSQRVPGPGANVLTF.